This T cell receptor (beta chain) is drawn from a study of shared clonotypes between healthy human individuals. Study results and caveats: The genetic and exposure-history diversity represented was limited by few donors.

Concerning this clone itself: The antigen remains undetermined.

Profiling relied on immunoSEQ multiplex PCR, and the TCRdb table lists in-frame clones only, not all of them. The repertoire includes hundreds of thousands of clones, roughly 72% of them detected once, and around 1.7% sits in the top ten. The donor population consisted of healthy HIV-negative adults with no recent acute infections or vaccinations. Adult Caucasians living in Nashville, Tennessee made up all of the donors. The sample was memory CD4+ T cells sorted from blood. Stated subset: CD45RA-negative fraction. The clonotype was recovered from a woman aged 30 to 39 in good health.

The CDR3 region is CASSLDRTGEQYF. The CDR3 nucleotides read TGTGCCAGCAGTCTGGACCGCACGGGAGAGCAGTACTTC. The rearrangement joins TRBV13 to TRBJ2-7, with TRBD2 as a possible D gene (5 bases). The ends were cut back, 6 bases at V and 7 bases at J, with 16 bases in the middle. The CDR3 covers 13 residues. CDR1 is PRHDT and CDR2 is FYEKMQ in the germline V gene (reference sequence).